This section outlines one T cell receptor beta chain sequence together with its context. This entry belongs to a study of T cell changes during pregnancy in multiple sclerosis. Measured with immunoSEQ multiplex PCR; TCRdb has only the in-frame clones, and not every one. Among about 64,000 clones listed, roughly 90% were seen once. The germline gives CDR1 MDHEN, CDR2 SYDVKM. This CDR3 region has 13 residues. V was shortened by 10 bases and J by 4 bases, with 14 bases between the two germline ends. The source was peripheral blood, collected in the second trimester of pregnancy. This clonotype was obtained from a female donor with multiple sclerosis, enrolled in a pregnancy study. The gene calls are TRBV28 and TRBJ2-1; perhaps TRBD1 as D (6 bases). CDR3 sequence (DNA): TGTGCCACCAGCTTTACAGGGTACAATGAGCAGTTCTTC. Amino acids: CATSFTGYNEQFF. Combining the CDR3 with reference TRBV28 and TRBJ2-1 gives the whole variable domain DVKVTQSSRYLVKRTGEKVFLECVQDMDHENMFWYRQDPGLGLRLIYFSYDVKMKEKGDIPEGYSVSREKKERFSLILESASTNQTSMYLCATSFTGYNEQFFGPGTRLTVL.